Following are 24 T cell receptor beta chains from one sample sequenced in a study of blood T cell repertoires in COVID-19. Data came from immunoSEQ multiplex PCR; TCRdb stores just in-frame clones and leaves some out. The sample lists tens of thousands of clones, over 55% seen once, with 4.8% in the top ten. Material: peripheral blood. These receptors originate from a woman in her seventies with COVID-19, enrolled during active disease.

The chain joins TRBV2 to TRBJ2-7; tentatively, D is TRBD1 (6 bases). In germline, CDR1 is SNHLY, CDR2 FYNNEI. There are 11 residues in the CDR3. Trimming took 6 bases from V and 4 from J, leaving 7 bases between them. In DNA form, the CDR3 reads TGTGCCAGCAGCAGGGGATACGAGCAGTACTTC. Its protein product is CASSRGYEQYF.

The chain has TRBV5-1 and TRBJ2-3, with a tentative D call TRBD2 (6 bases). CDR1 is SGHRS, CDR2 YFSETQ, per germline. The CDR3 is 15 residues long. Trimming left V 3 bases short and J 1 base short, with 12 bases between. The CDR3 DNA reads TGCGCCAGCAGCTCGGGACTCAGCGGCACAGATACGCAGTATTTT. This sequence encodes CASSSGLSGTDTQYF.

The CDR3, as DNA: TGTGCCAGCAGTTACTCGGGGCCCCTGAACACTGAAGCTTTCTTT. It translates to CASSYSGPLNTEAFF. The chain uses TRBV6-6 and TRBJ1-1, with D possibly TRBD1 on 5 matching bases. The CDR3 length is 15 residues. Deletions cut 0 bases from V and 0 bases from J, with 8 bases between. Germline assignment: CDR1 MNHNY and CDR2 SVGAGI (reference sequence).

V and J are TRBV7-3 and TRBJ2-5; D is unclear. CDR3 length equals 14 residues. V lost 1 base, J lost 1 base, and 7 bases lay in between. Germline CDR1 reads SGHTA; CDR2 reads FQGTGA. The chain's CDR3 is CASSLSGPQETQYF. DNA of the CDR3: TGTGCCAGCAGCTTAAGCGGTCCCCAAGAGACCCAGTACTTC. Using reference TRBV7-3 and TRBJ2-5 for the parts outside the CDR3, the full variable domain is GAGVSQTPSNKVTEKGKYVELRCDPISGHTALYWYRQSLGQGPEFLIYFQGTGAADDSGLPNDRFFAVRPEGSVSTLKIQRTERGDSAVYLCASSLSGPQETQYFGPGTRLLVL.

The CDR3 protein is CASSPWTGTNSPLHF. Here the CDR3 DNA reads TGTGCCAGCAGCCCCTGGACAGGAACTAATTCACCCCTCCACTTT. The chain recombines TRBV27 with TRBJ1-6; 7 nucleotides line up with TRBD1. CDR1 MNHEY and CDR2 SMNVEV come from the germline V gene (reference sequence). The length of the CDR3 is 15 residues. Unmatched junction bases numbered 8, after V lost 6 bases and J lost 6 bases.

The rearrangement links TRBV18 to TRBJ2-1; TRBD2 might be the D (5 bases). Deletions cut 3 bases from V and 1 base from J, with 13 bases between. This CDR3 comprises 16 residues. Germline lookup yields CDR1 KGHSH and CDR2 LQKENI. This CDR3 reads CASSPASLRSYNEQFF. The CDR3 DNA reads as TGTGCCAGCTCACCCGCTAGCTTGCGGTCCTACAATGAGCAGTTCTTC. Full variable domain (remainder filled in from reference TRBV18 and TRBJ2-1): NAGVMQNPRHLVRRRGQEARLRCSPMKGHSHVYWYRQLPEEGLKFMVYLQKENIIDESGMPKERFSAEFPKEGPSILRIQQVVRGDSAAYFCASSPASLRSYNEQFFGPGTRLTVL.

V is TRBV29-1 and J is TRBJ1-1; maybe TRBD1 (6 bases). CDR3 size: 13 residues. Germline CDR1 and CDR2: SQVTM and ANQGSEA. Trimming removed 5 bases at V and 6 bases at J, with 16 bases between. CDR3 nucleotide sequence: TGCAGCGTTATCACAGGGATCGGGGCTGAAGCTTTCTTT. Its protein product is CSVITGIGAEAFF.

This chain connects TRBV18 to TRBJ1-1; TRBD1 agrees at 11 bases. From germline, CDR1 is KGHSH and CDR2 LQKENI. V trimming: 3 bases; J trimming: 4 bases; junction bases outside the gene matches: 4. The CDR3 is 15 residues long. The CDR3: CASSPRGQGATEAFF. The CDR3, as DNA: TGTGCCAGCTCACCGCGAGGACAGGGGGCCACTGAAGCTTTCTTT.

There are a few counts of this clone. V gene TRBV5-1 combines with J gene TRBJ2-6; a possible D gene is TRBD2 (6 bases). The V and J ends lost 4 bases and 0 bases respectively, with 14 bases between them. The CDR3 is 17 residues long. Germline CDR1 is SGHRS and CDR2 is YFSETQ. CDR3 amino acids: CASSPTGSSSGANVLTF. The CDR3 coding sequence is TGCGCCAGCAGCCCCACCGGGAGCAGCTCTGGGGCCAACGTCCTGACTTTC. Full variable domain (remainder filled in from reference TRBV5-1 and TRBJ2-6): KAGVTQTPRYLIKTRGQQVTLSCSPISGHRSVSWYQQTPGQGLQFLFEYFSETQRNKGNFPGRFSGRQFSNSRSEMNVSTLELGDSALYLCASSPTGSSSGANVLTFGAGSRLTVL.

The rearrangement links TRBV5-4 to TRBJ1-4; 8 bases agree with TRBD1. Germline CDR1 reads SGHNT; CDR2 reads YYREEE (reference sequence). The CDR3 runs 16 residues. Trimming cost V 4 bases and J 3 bases; bases outside gene matches: 8. CDR3 sequence reads: CASSPGQGTANEKLFF. DNA of the CDR3: TGTGCCAGCAGCCCAGGACAGGGAACGGCTAATGAAAAACTGTTTTTT.

CDR3 coding DNA: TGTGCCAGTAGTTACATATATGAGCAGTTCTTC. Protein sequence: CASSYIYEQFF. The chain uses TRBV19 and TRBJ2-1; D is unclear. The V and J ends lost 5 bases and 8 bases respectively, with 7 bases between them. Per the germline V gene, CDR1 is LNHDA and CDR2 is SQIVND (reference sequence). This CDR3 spans 11 amino acids.

The chain recombines TRBV9 with TRBJ1-1; no firm D call. Between the trimmed V and J ends, which lost 4 bases and 5 bases, there was a span of 15 bases. This CDR3 has 14 residues. CDR1 SGDLS and CDR2 YYNGEE come from the germline V gene. CDR3 region: CASSPQVRGTEAFF. The CDR3 region has the DNA TGTGCCAGCAGCCCCCAAGTACGAGGGACTGAAGCTTTCTTT.

The V and J genes are TRBV9 and TRBJ2-7; TRBD1 matches 10 bases. The CDR3 runs to 15 residues. Trimming at V came to 3 bases and at J to 6 bases, leaving 9 bases not matched to a gene. Germline CDR1 and CDR2: SGDLS and YYNGEE. CDR3 DNA sequence: TGTGCCAGCAGCGCCCCGGGACAGGGGCTGGTCGAGCAGTACTTC. Protein: CASSAPGQGLVEQYF.

This clone has a single count. The chain employs TRBV2 and TRBJ1-6; TRBD1 matches at 7 bases. V trimming: 7 bases; J trimming: 4 bases; junction bases outside the gene matches: 10. The CDR3 is 16 residues long. CDR1 is SNHLY and CDR2 is FYNNEI in the germline V gene. CDR3 sequence reads: CASTSGGQIYNSPLHF. CDR3 nucleotides: TGTGCCAGCACTTCAGGGGGACAGATTTATAATTCACCCCTCCACTTT.

The rearrangement uses TRBV6-1 and TRBJ1-2; 8 positions agree with TRBD1. The CDR3 runs 14 residues. Germline values: CDR1 MNHNS, CDR2 SASEGT. V shed 3 bases, J shed 2 bases, and the junction held 2 bases outside the gene matches. The CDR3 sequence is CASSDPGGNYGYTF. The CDR3 DNA is TGTGCCAGCAGTGACCCAGGGGGCAACTATGGCTACACCTTC.

The chain carries TRBV18 and TRBJ1-6; 7 nucleotides agree with TRBD1. The CDR3 has 16 amino acids. With V trimmed by 4 bases and J by 6 bases, 9 bases remained unmatched. Germline V gene lookup returns CDR1 KGHSH and CDR2 LQKENI. In nucleotides, the CDR3 is TGTGCCAGCTCACAAGAGCCCGCAGGGGGTAATTCACCCCTCCACTTT. Residues: CASSQEPAGGNSPLHF.

The gene calls are TRBV6-5 and TRBJ1-2, with 8 bases matching TRBD1. The CDR3 has 14 residues. Germline V gene lookup returns CDR1 MNHEY and CDR2 SVGAGI. Trimming at V came to 4 bases and at J to 6 bases, leaving 7 bases not matched to a gene. The chain's CDR3 is CASSLARGLDGYTF. DNA for the CDR3: TGTGCCAGCAGTTTAGCCAGGGGGCTGGATGGCTACACCTTC.

The gene calls are TRBV14 and TRBJ2-1; 9 bases fit TRBD2. CDR3 size: 16 residues. The germline gives CDR1 SGHDN, CDR2 FVKESK. V shed 4 bases and J 7 bases; nucleotides not matched to a gene: 11. DNA for the CDR3: TGTGCCAGCAGCCCGTGGGGTAGCGGGAGTAAAAATGAGCAGTTCTTC. Translating it yields CASSPWGSGSKNEQFF.

This clone was observed a single time. The CDR3 reads CSVARASGNTGELFF. The CDR3 DNA reads as TGCAGCGTTGCCCGGGCTAGCGGTAACACCGGGGAGCTGTTTTTT. The rearrangement uses TRBV29-1 and TRBJ2-2; 7 nucleotides agree with TRBD2. Germline V gene sequence: CDR1 SQVTM, CDR2 ANQGSEA. The CDR3 loop spans 15 amino acids. Unmatched junction bases numbered 7, after V lost 4 bases and J lost 2 bases.

This chain uses TRBV7-2 with TRBJ1-5; D call uncertain. V was cut by 2 bases and J by 0 bases, with 11 bases left in between. This CDR3 is 16 amino acids long. The germline V gene encodes CDR1 SGHTA and CDR2 FQGNSA. The CDR3 bases are TGTGCCAGCAGCTTACGGCGGGTTGCTAGCAATCAGCCCCAGCATTTT. As protein: CASSLRRVASNQPQHF.

The chain employs TRBV18 and TRBJ1-2, with TRBD1 identical over 8 bases. This CDR3 spans 16 amino acids. V lost 5 bases, J lost 3 bases, and 11 bases stayed unmatched. The germline V gene encodes CDR1 KGHSH and CDR2 LQKENI. The CDR3 here is CASSTLSGGLDYGYTF. CDR3 DNA: TGTGCCAGCTCAACCCTATCAGGGGGCCTCGACTATGGCTACACCTTC.

The chain carries TRBV6-5 and TRBJ2-6; D unclear. The CDR3 is made up of 12 amino acids. Trimming pared 10 bases from V and 2 bases from J, leaving 6 bases between. Germline V lookup: CDR1 MNHEY, CDR2 SVGAGI. The CDR3 protein is CATLAGANVLTF. The CDR3 coding sequence is TGTGCCACGTTAGCTGGGGCCAACGTCCTGACTTTC.

V gene TRBV7-2 combines with J gene TRBJ2-1, with 9 positions matching TRBD2. The germline V gene has CDR1 SGHTA and CDR2 FQGNSA. The CDR3 covers 15 residues. With V trimmed by 2 bases and J by 7 bases, 6 bases remained unmatched. The CDR3 DNA is TGTGCCAGCAGCTTATGGCGCGGGAGGGGAAATGAGCAGTTCTTC. It specifies CASSLWRGRGNEQFF. The full variable domain, in which reference TRBV7-2 and TRBJ2-1 provide the parts outside the CDR3, is GAGVSQSPSNKVTEKGKDVELRCDPISGHTALYWYRQSLGQGLEFLIYFQGNSAPDKSGLPSDRFSAERTGGSVSTLTIQRTQQEDSAVYLCASSLWRGRGNEQFFGPGTRLTVL.

The genes are TRBV11-3 and TRBJ2-3; 8 bases fit TRBD1. CDR1 is SGHNT, CDR2 YENEEA, per germline. The CDR3 is 15 amino acids. Germline trimming cut 1 base from V and 1 base from J; bases unmatched to any gene: 1. The CDR3 nucleotides read TGTGCCAGCAGCTTAGTACAGGGGGGCACAGATACGCAGTATTTT. It is translated as CASSLVQGGTDTQYF.